The 23 T cell receptor beta chains in this list originate from one sample, sequenced in a study of T cells in Graves' hyperthyroidism and ophthalmopathy. RNA transcripts gave rise to amplified TCR beta CDR3 regions. The HTBI primer set served for first-round RT-PCR of the TCR CDR3. From the multiplex PCR reads, TCRdb called clonotypes with MiXCR, one entry per CDR3 protein. The sample yields under 400,000 distinct CDR3 sequences, approximately 16% seen once. The sample was blood. The source is a woman in her sixties or seventies with Graves' ophthalmopathy.

The table lists this clonotype with many counts. The chain has TRBV11-2 and TRBJ2-2; the D gene is possibly TRBD1 (6 bases). Trimming shortened V by 0 bases and J by 7 bases, and 18 bases separated the two germline ends. From germline, CDR1 is SGHAT and CDR2 FQNNGV. The CDR3 length is 17 residues. The CDR3 sequence is CASSLESQGRRDGELFF. The CDR3 coding sequence is TGTGCCAGCAGCTTAGAGTCACAGGGCCGAAGGGACGGGGAGCTGTTTTTT.

The genes are TRBV7-2 and TRBJ1-5, with a possible D match to TRBD1 (6 bases). The germline CDR1 and CDR2 sequences are SGHTA and FQGNSA. Trimming took off 0 bases at V and 7 bases at J, with 10 bases between the two ends. The CDR3 has 14 residues. The CDR3 bases are TGTGCCAGCAGCTTAGCAACAGGGCCACAGCCCCAGCATTTT. Translating it yields CASSLATGPQPQHF.

The rearrangement links TRBV10-3 to TRBJ2-5; D is undetermined. Germline V gives CDR1 ENHRY, CDR2 SYGVKD. The CDR3 loop spans 13 amino acids. Trimming took 3 bases from V and 5 from J, leaving 10 bases between them. CDR3 loop: CAISDGPSETQYF. The DNA of the CDR3 is TGTGCCATCAGTGATGGGCCCTCCGAGACCCAGTACTTC.

In this sample, this clonotype turned up a few times. V usage is TRBV20-1 and J usage is TRBJ2-2; D may be TRBD1 or TRBD2 (5 bases each). Between the trimmed V and J ends, which lost 1 base and 1 base, there was a span of 19 bases. The CDR3 is 18 amino acids. From germline, CDR1 is DFQATT and CDR2 SNEGSKA (reference sequence). In DNA form, the CDR3 reads TGCAGTGCTAGAGGGATTTGGGGGATGGGGCAGAACACCGGGGAGCTGTTTTTT. Its protein is CSARGIWGMGQNTGELFF.

This clonotype was seen ten or more times. The V call is TRBV28, the J call TRBJ2-7, with TRBD2 as a possible D gene (5 bases). Germline V gene sequence: CDR1 MDHEN, CDR2 SYDVKM. Trimming cost V 3 bases and J 7 bases, with 10 bases left between them. The length of the CDR3 is 12 residues. The CDR3 bases are TGTGCCAGCAGTTTTTCCAGGAGGGAGCAGTACTTC. Translated, it gives CASSFSRREQYF.

In this sample, this clonotype turned up many times. The chain joins TRBV12-3 or TRBV12-4 to TRBJ2-3; 11 bases line up with TRBD2. V shed 4 bases, J shed 0 bases, and the junction held 0 bases outside the gene matches. The CDR3 has 15 residues. The CDR3 bases are TGTGCCAGCAGTTCTAGCGGGAGGAGCACAGATACGCAGTATTTT. Its translation is CASSSSGRSTDTQYF.

This clonotype has a count of ten or more. The chain combines TRBV5-5 with TRBJ2-3; 10 bases fit TRBD1. CDR3 size: 16 residues. Germline-derived CDR1 and CDR2 are SGHKS and YYEKEE (reference sequence). Trimming at V came to 0 bases and at J to 3 bases, leaving 4 bases not matched to a gene. The CDR3 region is CASSLVVGQGTDTQYF. For the CDR3, the DNA is TGTGCCAGCAGCTTGGTCGTGGGACAGGGGACAGATACGCAGTATTTT.

The V and J genes are TRBV28 and TRBJ2-4; the D call may be TRBD1 or TRBD2 (6 bases each). The germline CDR1 and CDR2 sequences are MDHEN and SYDVKM. Trimming cost V 3 bases and J 6 bases, with 12 bases left between them. This CDR3 region has 14 residues. The CDR3 spells CASSLAEGGNIQYF. CDR3 sequence (DNA): TGTGCCAGCAGTTTGGCTGAGGGGGGAAACATTCAGTACTTC.

This clonotype has ten or more counts. The rearrangement uses TRBV28 and TRBJ2-7; the D is unclear. In germline, CDR1 is MDHEN, CDR2 SYDVKM. CDR3 length equals 15 residues. V gave up 5 bases and J gave up 1 base, with 15 bases separating them. Written as DNA, the CDR3 is TGTGCCAGCAGTACGCTCGACTCGACATCCTACGAGCAGTACTTC. This gives the protein CASSTLDSTSYEQYF.

This clonotype has at least ten counts. J is TRBJ1-2 and V is TRBV12-3 or TRBV12-4, with 7 bases lining up with TRBD1. The CDR3 runs to 16 residues. The V gene end was trimmed by 6 bases and the J gene end by 7 bases; junction bases not matched to a gene: 17. The CDR3 loop is CASSLAQPRGTAGYTF. CDR3 coding DNA: TGTGCCAGCAGCCTTGCACAACCCAGGGGGACTGCTGGCTACACCTTC.

Ten or more counts support this clonotype. The genes are TRBV20-1 and TRBJ2-7; TRBD2 matches 10 bases. The V segment lost 3 bases and the J segment 2 bases; nucleotides outside the gene matches: 7. This CDR3 region has 15 residues. Germline V gives CDR1 DFQATT, CDR2 SNEGSKA (reference sequence). CDR3: CSARAGTSVTYEQYF. CDR3 sequence (DNA): TGCAGTGCTAGGGCCGGGACTAGCGTTACCTACGAGCAGTACTTC.

This clonotype was detected many times. The J gene is TRBJ2-1, the V gene TRBV3-1, with a tentative D call TRBD2 (6 bases). The V end was cut by 2 bases, the J end by 6 bases, with 17 bases between. From germline, CDR1 is LGHDT and CDR2 YNNKEL (reference sequence). The CDR3 contains 16 residues. CDR3 region: CASSQLRGGLPNEQFF. CDR3 DNA: TGTGCCAGCAGCCAACTCAGAGGAGGGCTCCCCAATGAGCAGTTCTTC.

V usage is TRBV12-3 or TRBV12-4 and J usage is TRBJ2-1; TRBD2 matches 11 bases. With V trimmed by 5 bases and J by 6 bases, 6 bases remained unmatched. This CDR3 spans 15 amino acids. The CDR3 region has the DNA TGTGCCAGCAGTCCCCTAGCGGGAGGTTCCAATGAGCAGTTCTTC. Translation gives CASSPLAGGSNEQFF.

This clonotype was found many times. The genes are TRBV27 and TRBJ1-1, with D possibly being TRBD1 (6 bases). Germline loops: CDR1 MNHEY, CDR2 SMNVEV (reference sequence). This CDR3 contains 14 residues. With 3 bases removed from V and 1 base from J, the gap between germline ends came to 9 bases. In DNA form, the CDR3 reads TGTGCCAGCAGTTTTGGCAGGGGGAACACTGAAGCTTTCTTT. Its translation: CASSFGRGNTEAFF.

In regard to this clonotype: A read error may be the cause here, since a much bigger clone is one base away. The gene calls are TRBV10-3 and TRBJ1-6; D gene unclear. The CDR3 consists of 15 residues. The germline CDR1 and CDR2 sequences are ENHRY and SYGVKD. V lost 5 bases and J 5 bases, leaving 13 bases between the germline ends. This CDR3 reads CAISPDGRDNSPLHF. The CDR3 bases are TGTGCCATCAGTCCCGACGGACGTGATAATTCACCCCTCCACTTT.

This clonotype showed up just a few times. The rearrangement joins TRBV29-1 to TRBJ2-4; TRBD1 matches 7 bases. Germline CDR1 SQVTM, CDR2 ANQGSEA. CDR3 length equals 12 residues. With 7 bases clipped from V and 7 bases from J, the junction kept 7 bases outside the gene matches. The DNA of the CDR3 is TGCAGCGGGAAGGGGGCGAGGAACATTCAGTACTTC. It codes for CSGKGARNIQYF.

This clonotype was observed at least ten times. The rearrangement joins TRBV5-1 to TRBJ2-1, with D unresolved. Germline values: CDR1 SGHRS, CDR2 YFSETQ. CDR3 size: 14 residues. The V and J ends lost 5 bases and 7 bases respectively, with 16 bases between them. The CDR3: CASRAQLDLNEQFF. The CDR3, as DNA: TGCGCCAGCAGAGCCCAGCTCGACCTGAATGAGCAGTTCTTC.

The chain couples TRBV30 to TRBJ2-1, with 12 bases matching TRBD2. This CDR3 is built from 14 residues. The germline V gene has CDR1 GTSNPN and CDR2 SVGIG (reference sequence). The ends lost 1 base at V and 5 bases at J; junction bases unmatched: 0. CDR3 sequence (DNA): TGTGCCTGGAGTGCTAGCGGGAGGGACAATGAGCAGTTCTTC. Protein: CAWSASGRDNEQFF.

This clonotype came up many times. The genes are TRBV20-1 and TRBJ2-5; 9 bases map to TRBD1. Germline lookup yields CDR1 DFQATT and CDR2 SNEGSKA (reference sequence). This CDR3 region has 13 residues. The CDR3 DNA reads as TGCAGCCGGACAGGGGTCCTCCAAGAGACCCAGTACTTC. It translates to CSRTGVLQETQYF.

This clonotype was found many times. This chain connects TRBV15 to TRBJ2-3, with TRBD2 identical over 8 bases. CDR1 is LNHNV and CDR2 is YYDKDF in the germline V gene (reference sequence). V shed 8 bases and J 2 bases; nucleotides not matched to a gene: 9. The CDR3 contains 15 residues. The CDR3 DNA reads TGTGCCACCGAGGGGTACGGGAGGGCCACAGATACGCAGTATTTT. It is translated as CATEGYGRATDTQYF.

There are a few counts of this clonotype. This sequence joins TRBV7-8 and TRBJ2-2; D remains unclear. The germline V and J ends were trimmed by 1 base and 4 bases, with 13 bases remaining between them. CDR1 SGHVS and CDR2 FQNEAQ come from the germline V gene. The CDR3 sequence is 16 residues long. Written as DNA, the CDR3 is TGTGCCAGCAGCTTAGTCCTACTCAAGGGCACCGGGGAGCTGTTTTTT. Translating it yields CASSLVLLKGTGELFF.

This clonotype was counted ten times or more. V and J are TRBV20-1 and TRBJ2-7; D may be TRBD2 (6 bases). The CDR3 loop spans 14 amino acids. V was pared by 3 bases and J by 9 bases, with 21 bases between. Germline CDR1 DFQATT, CDR2 SNEGSKA (reference sequence). The CDR3 here is CSASPSSSSAGQYF. In nucleotides, the CDR3 is TGCAGTGCTAGTCCCTCATCTAGTTCAGCGGGGCAGTACTTC.

Many counts were recorded for this clonotype. The genes are TRBV28 and TRBJ2-3; TRBD2 might be the D (5 bases). V was trimmed by 6 bases and J by 3 bases, leaving 16 bases between them. The CDR3 covers 15 residues. Germline CDR1 and CDR2: MDHEN and SYDVKM. The CDR3 region is CASRTFQAETDTQYF. CDR3 sequence (DNA): TGTGCCAGCAGAACATTTCAAGCGGAAACAGATACGCAGTATTTT.